The source of this TCR beta chain is a study of blood T cell dynamics during melanoma immunotherapy. Described time point: pre-treatment baseline. At 12 weeks after first infusion, RECIST 1.1 defined response for most patients. Points on this clone: The antigen is not known.

This CDR3 region has 14 residues. Trimming cost V 3 bases and J 6 bases, with 15 bases left between them. Germline V gene data show CDR1 as SQVTM and CDR2 as ANQGSEA. Study outcomes and limitations: The study could not tell melanoma-specific clones from general immune activation.

DNA loading was fixed at 350 to 450 ng for all bulk PBMC samples. Measured with immunoSEQ multiplex PCR; TCRdb has only the in-frame clones, and not every one. Among some 6,000 clones listed, 88% were seen once. The chain employs TRBV29-1 and TRBJ2-4; maybe TRBD2 (6 bases). This receptor was taken from a human donor with melanoma. Sequencing used blood, obtained from a patient treated with checkpoint blockade. This CDR3 reads CSVEPGGTPNIQYF. The CDR3 region has the DNA TGCAGCGTTGAGCCTGGGGGGACTCCAAACATTCAGTACTTC.